This paragraph covers one T cell receptor (beta chain) sequence. Its antigen remains unidentified. This entry is derived from a study of CXCR3-negative and CXCR3-positive naive CD8 T cells. Study-level background: Collectively, the libraries yielded some 140 million TRB reads in total, at about 1.5 +/- 0.3 million per library.

CD45RO-CCR7+CD27+CD95- characterized naive CD8+ T cells. Germline V gene sequence: CDR1 SGHVS, CDR2 FQNEAQ. The CDR3 is 14 amino acids. The TRB libraries of cDNA were built by UMI-labeled 5' RACE. TCRdb reanalyzed the 5' RACE reads and collapses them to one entry per CDR3 protein, without DNA. The ten top clones account for over 0.25%, within a sample of some 150,000 distinct CDR3 sequences. Broader study findings: Naive subsets did not differ in surface CD5, and the authors estimated TCR strength using properties of the TRB CDR3. When CXCR3-positive naive cells were set against CXCR3-negative naive cells, the former had more hydrophobic TRB CDR3s. Cryopreservation partially lowered CXCR3 expression, so most assays used fresh PBMCs.

The specimen was naive CXCR3+ CD8+ T cells from blood. Subset meaning: CD45RO-CCR7+CD27+CD95- naive CD8+ T cells expressing CXCR3 (TNR3+). The origin of this receptor is a human donor in good health. Some clones in this sample may be carry-over from other donors' samples. The chain combines TRBV7-8 with TRBJ2-5. CDR3 sequence: CASSLRVREETQYF. Looking up the rest from reference TRBV7-8 and TRBJ2-5 gives the full variable domain: GAGVSQSPRYKVAKRGQDVALRCDPISGHVSLFWYQQALGQGPEFLTYFQNEAQLDKSGLPSDRFFAERPEGSVSTLKIQRTQQEDSAVYLCASSLRVREETQYFGPGTRLLVL.